Listed below are T cell receptor beta chains from one sample, sequenced in a study of T cell responses to AZD1222 COVID-19 vaccine. Libraries were prepared by immunoSEQ multiplex PCR; TCRdb keeps only in-frame clonotypes and omits some of them. The data show about 140,000 clones, with around nine tenths seen just once and around 5.1% held by the top ten. Sequenced here: peripheral blood, sampled on day 0 of AZD1222 vaccination. The receptors were sampled from an adult in good health. CDR3s include the opening cysteine and the closing phenylalanine or tryptophan. The D gene is left open where the match is weak. Some rows have no size entry. The others give once, few or many, or a class for an expanded clone.

j_gene: TRBJ2-1; abundance: NA; v_gene: TRBV11-2; d_gene: NA; CDR3nt: TGTGCCAGCAGCTTTCGGGGGAACTCCTACAATGAGCAGTTCTTC; CDR3aa: CASSFRGNSYNEQFF
j_gene: TRBJ2-1; abundance: NA; v_gene: TRBV2; d_gene: NA; CDR3nt: TGTGCCAGCAGTGTTCCTGGGGCTGGCGAGAGTGAGCAGTTCTTC; CDR3aa: CASSVPGAGESEQFF
j_gene: TRBJ2-7; abundance: NA; v_gene: TRBV27; d_gene: NA; CDR3nt: TGTGCCAGCAATTATTTCCCCGGCCCCTACGAGCAGTACTTC; CDR3aa: CASNYFPGPYEQYF
j_gene: TRBJ1-5; abundance: NA; v_gene: TRBV2; d_gene: NA; CDR3nt: TGTGCCAGCAGTGACGTACTATCGGGACACCCAAACCTACGCAATCAGCCCCAGCATTTT; CDR3aa: CASSDVLSGHPNLRNQPQHF
j_gene: TRBJ2-7; abundance: NA; v_gene: TRBV5-1; d_gene: NA; CDR3nt: TGCGCCAGCAGCTTGCTGGTATCCTACGAGCAGTACTTC; CDR3aa: CASSLLVSYEQYF
j_gene: TRBJ1-4; abundance: NA; v_gene: TRBV15; d_gene: NA; CDR3nt: TGTGCCACCAGCAGAGACGCCACTAATGAAAAACTGTTTTTT; CDR3aa: CATSRDATNEKLFF
j_gene: TRBJ2-2; abundance: NA; v_gene: TRBV19; d_gene: TRBD2; CDR3nt: TGTGCCAGTAGTACCTTAGCGGGAGAGGTAACCGGGGAGCTGTTTTTT; CDR3aa: CASSTLAGEVTGELFF
j_gene: TRBJ1-4; abundance: NA; v_gene: TRBV28; d_gene: TRBD1; CDR3nt: TGTGCCAGCAGAGTGCAGGGGGGTAATGAAAAACTGTTTTTT; CDR3aa: CASRVQGGNEKLFF
j_gene: TRBJ1-1; abundance: NA; v_gene: TRBV2; d_gene: NA; CDR3nt: TGTGCCAGCAGATCAGGGGCGATGAACACTGAAGCTTTCTTT; CDR3aa: CASRSGAMNTEAFF
j_gene: TRBJ2-7; abundance: NA; v_gene: TRBV27; d_gene: NA; CDR3nt: TGTGCCAGCAGTTCAAAACGCGAGCAGTACTTC; CDR3aa: CASSSKREQYF
j_gene: TRBJ1-6; abundance: NA; v_gene: TRBV10-1; d_gene: TRBD1; CDR3nt: TGCGCCAGCAGTGAGCGGGACAGGGGGCGGGGAAATTCACCCCTCCACTTT; CDR3aa: CASSERDRGRGNSPLHF
j_gene: TRBJ2-2; abundance: NA; v_gene: TRBV5-4; d_gene: NA; CDR3nt: TGTGCCAGCAGCTTCGACCGGCTAGGCACCGGGGAGCTGTTTTTT; CDR3aa: CASSFDRLGTGELFF
j_gene: TRBJ2-1; abundance: NA; v_gene: TRBV2; d_gene: NA; CDR3nt: TGTGCCAGCAGGGTCGGAAGCTCCTACAATGAGCAGTTCTTC; CDR3aa: CASRVGSSYNEQFF
j_gene: TRBJ2-5; abundance: once; v_gene: TRBV4-1; d_gene: NA; CDR3nt: TGCGCCAGCAGCCAAGAAGGGCCAAGGTTTCAAGAGACCCAGTACTTC; CDR3aa: CASSQEGPRFQETQYF
j_gene: TRBJ1-3; abundance: NA; v_gene: TRBV12-3/TRBV12-4; d_gene: NA; CDR3nt: TGTGCCAGCAGTTTCACGATGGGGAGCACCATATATTTT; CDR3aa: CASSFTMGSTIYF
j_gene: TRBJ2-7; abundance: NA; v_gene: TRBV6-5; d_gene: TRBD1; CDR3nt: TGTGCCAGCAGTTACTCCGGACAGGGAACCTACGAGCAGTACTTC; CDR3aa: CASSYSGQGTYEQYF
j_gene: TRBJ1-2; abundance: NA; v_gene: TRBV28; d_gene: NA; CDR3nt: TGTGCCAGCACCCCCCGGTCGGGGTTGGCCTATGGCTACACCTTC; CDR3aa: CASTPRSGLAYGYTF
j_gene: TRBJ1-4; abundance: NA; v_gene: TRBV2; d_gene: TRBD1; CDR3nt: TGTGCCAGCAGTGATGACAGGGTTGGAGAAAAACTGTTTTTT; CDR3aa: CASSDDRVGEKLFF
j_gene: TRBJ1-1; abundance: NA; v_gene: TRBV7-6; d_gene: NA; CDR3nt: TGTGCCAGCAGCTTAGTACTCCCAGACACTGAAGCTTTCTTT; CDR3aa: CASSLVLPDTEAFF
j_gene: TRBJ2-3; abundance: NA; v_gene: TRBV27; d_gene: NA; CDR3nt: TGTGCCAGCAGTTGGGTCAGCGACACAGATACGCAGTATTTT; CDR3aa: CASSWVSDTDTQYF
j_gene: TRBJ2-7; abundance: NA; v_gene: TRBV28; d_gene: TRBD1; CDR3nt: TGTGCCAGCAGTTTAGTGACAGGGGCCCAGTACTTC; CDR3aa: CASSLVTGAQYF
j_gene: TRBJ2-7; abundance: NA; v_gene: TRBV5-4; d_gene: NA; CDR3nt: TGTGCCAGCAGCTTGGACAGGGCCGACTACGAGCAGTACTTC; CDR3aa: CASSLDRADYEQYF
j_gene: TRBJ1-3; abundance: NA; v_gene: TRBV7-9; d_gene: NA; CDR3nt: TGTGCCAGCAGCCTAGTTTATCTCCAGAACTCTGGAAACACCATATATTTT; CDR3aa: CASSLVYLQNSGNTIYF
j_gene: TRBJ1-5; abundance: NA; v_gene: TRBV5-5; d_gene: NA; CDR3nt: TGTGCCAGCAGCTTAACCCCACGGACGGTGATCGTGGGGCAGCCCCAGCATTTT; CDR3aa: CASSLTPRTVIVGQPQHF
j_gene: TRBJ1-2; abundance: NA; v_gene: TRBV7-9; d_gene: NA; CDR3nt: TGTGCCAGCAGCCCCGGGGGGCTTATCTGGGGCTACACCTTC; CDR3aa: CASSPGGLIWGYTF
j_gene: TRBJ1-1; abundance: NA; v_gene: TRBV4-1; d_gene: NA; CDR3nt: TGCGCCAGCAGAAAGCCCGGGCAGATACCTGAAGCTTTCTTT; CDR3aa: CASRKPGQIPEAFF
j_gene: TRBJ2-2; abundance: NA; v_gene: TRBV5-1; d_gene: TRBD2; CDR3nt: TGCGCCAGCAGCCGAAGGACTAGCGGGGGCTCCGGCCCCGGGGAGCTGTTTTTT; CDR3aa: CASSRRTSGGSGPGELFF
j_gene: TRBJ1-1; abundance: NA; v_gene: TRBV11-2; d_gene: NA; CDR3nt: TGTGCCAGCAGCTTAGTAGCGGGCGTGAGCACTGAAGCTTTCTTT; CDR3aa: CASSLVAGVSTEAFF
j_gene: TRBJ2-5; abundance: NA; v_gene: TRBV3-1/TRBV3-2; d_gene: TRBD2; CDR3nt: TGTGCCAGCAGCCAAGGCGTACCGGGACTAGGAGAGACCCAGTACTTC; CDR3aa: CASSQGVPGLGETQYF
j_gene: TRBJ2-7; abundance: NA; v_gene: TRBV7-9; d_gene: NA; CDR3nt: TGTGCCAGCAGCCGAGAATGGACAAGCCGCGAGCAGTACTTC; CDR3aa: CASSREWTSREQYF
j_gene: TRBJ2-2; abundance: NA; v_gene: TRBV7-9; d_gene: TRBD2; CDR3nt: TGTGCCAGCAGCTTAAGCGGGGGCACCGGGGAGCTGTTTTTT; CDR3aa: CASSLSGGTGELFF
j_gene: TRBJ1-6; abundance: NA; v_gene: TRBV27; d_gene: TRBD1; CDR3nt: TGTGCCAGCAAAATCGCCGGGACAGGGACAACCCATTATAATTCACCCCTCCACTTT; CDR3aa: CASKIAGTGTTHYNSPLHF
j_gene: TRBJ2-1; abundance: NA; v_gene: TRBV7-2; d_gene: TRBD2; CDR3nt: TGTGCCAGCAGCTTGACTAGCGGGGGGGCATATGAGCAGTTCTTC; CDR3aa: CASSLTSGGAYEQFF
j_gene: TRBJ2-3; abundance: NA; v_gene: TRBV29-1; d_gene: TRBD1; CDR3nt: TGCAGCGTTGAACAACAGGGGGCCGGTGATACGCAGTATTTT; CDR3aa: CSVEQQGAGDTQYF
j_gene: TRBJ2-1; abundance: NA; v_gene: TRBV6-4; d_gene: NA; CDR3nt: TGTGCCAGCAGCGCAGATCGCAATGAGCAGTTCTTC; CDR3aa: CASSADRNEQFF
j_gene: TRBJ1-5; abundance: NA; v_gene: TRBV5-1; d_gene: TRBD1; CDR3nt: TGCGCCAGCAGCAAGGGACAGAATAGCAATCAGCCCCAGCATTTT; CDR3aa: CASSKGQNSNQPQHF
j_gene: TRBJ1-5; abundance: NA; v_gene: TRBV2; d_gene: NA; CDR3nt: TGTGCCAGCAGTACCGACAACAATCAGCCCCAGCATTTT; CDR3aa: CASSTDNNQPQHF
j_gene: TRBJ2-7; abundance: NA; v_gene: TRBV5-1; d_gene: NA; CDR3nt: TGCGCCAGCAGCCTCCAGACAGAGGCATACGAGCAGTACTTC; CDR3aa: CASSLQTEAYEQYF
j_gene: TRBJ2-4; abundance: once; v_gene: TRBV11-3; d_gene: NA; CDR3nt: TGTGCCAGCAGCTTAATAGGGGTAAACATTCAGTACTTC; CDR3aa: CASSLIGVNIQYF
j_gene: TRBJ1-1; abundance: NA; v_gene: TRBV6-2/TRBV6-3; d_gene: NA; CDR3nt: TGTGCCAGCAGTTACTCTCGTATGCAGTACAACACTGAAGCTTTCTTT; CDR3aa: CASSYSRMQYNTEAFF
j_gene: TRBJ2-2; abundance: NA; v_gene: TRBV5-6; d_gene: NA; CDR3nt: TGTGCCAGCAGCTTCTCGCCGGCGGGCCCCGGGGAGCTGTTTTTT; CDR3aa: CASSFSPAGPGELFF
j_gene: TRBJ2-5; abundance: NA; v_gene: TRBV23-1; d_gene: TRBD1; CDR3nt: TGCGCCAACAGAGAGACAGGGGGCCTTCCCCAAGAGACCCAGTACTTC; CDR3aa: CANRETGGLPQETQYF
j_gene: TRBJ2-2; abundance: NA; v_gene: TRBV24-1; d_gene: NA; CDR3nt: TGTGCCACCAGTGATGGCCGGGGGAACACCGGGGAGCTGTTTTTT; CDR3aa: CATSDGRGNTGELFF
j_gene: TRBJ2-7; abundance: NA; v_gene: TRBV2; d_gene: TRBD2; CDR3nt: TGTGCCAGCAGTGGGGGACCTACAGCGGGAGCTAGGTACGAGCAGTACTTC; CDR3aa: CASSGGPTAGARYEQYF
j_gene: TRBJ1-1; abundance: NA; v_gene: TRBV14; d_gene: TRBD1; CDR3nt: TGTGCCAGCAGCCGCCCGGACAGGGGGAAGGGTGAAGCTTTCTTT; CDR3aa: CASSRPDRGKGEAFF
j_gene: TRBJ1-6; abundance: NA; v_gene: TRBV18; d_gene: NA; CDR3nt: TGTGCCAGCGGGAGCGGCGCAGACTATAATTCACCCCTCCACTTT; CDR3aa: CASGSGADYNSPLHF
j_gene: TRBJ2-7; abundance: NA; v_gene: TRBV6-1; d_gene: NA; CDR3nt: TGTGCCAGCAGTGAAGGGCGACTCACCTACGAGCAGTACTTC; CDR3aa: CASSEGRLTYEQYF
j_gene: TRBJ2-7; abundance: NA; v_gene: TRBV24-1; d_gene: TRBD1; CDR3nt: TGTGCCACCAGTGATCCGGGACAGCAGCGGAACGAGCAGTACTTC; CDR3aa: CATSDPGQQRNEQYF
j_gene: TRBJ1-4; abundance: NA; v_gene: TRBV5-1; d_gene: NA; CDR3nt: TGCGCCAGCAGCATCCGACAGACTGCAACTAATGAAAAACTGTTTTTT; CDR3aa: CASSIRQTATNEKLFF
j_gene: TRBJ1-2; abundance: NA; v_gene: TRBV19; d_gene: NA; CDR3nt: TGTGCCAGTTTACAAACAGGGCAATCCTACTATGGCTACACCTTC; CDR3aa: CASLQTGQSYYGYTF
j_gene: TRBJ1-2; abundance: NA; v_gene: TRBV29-1; d_gene: NA; CDR3nt: TGCAGCGTTGATAGTCAGGGTCATGGCTACACCTTC; CDR3aa: CSVDSQGHGYTF
j_gene: TRBJ2-5; abundance: NA; v_gene: TRBV12-3/TRBV12-4; d_gene: NA; CDR3nt: TGTGCCAGTGGGCGGGAAGAGACCCAGTACTTC; CDR3aa: CASGREETQYF
j_gene: TRBJ2-2; abundance: NA; v_gene: TRBV12-3/TRBV12-4; d_gene: NA; CDR3nt: TGTGCCAGCAGTTTTACCGGGGAGCTGTTTTTT; CDR3aa: CASSFTGELFF